These T cell receptor beta chains were read from a single sample in a study of OX40 agonist ivuxolimab in advanced cancers. Sequenced by immunoSEQ multiplex PCR; TCRdb stores in-frame clones only, minus some. The sample gives about 53,000 clones, more than 70% of which show up once; around 1.5% is in the top ten. The sequencing used CD4+ or CD8+ T cells sorted from blood, collected in a trial of the OX40 agonist ivuxolimab. These receptors originate from an adult with an advanced solid tumor such as melanoma, head and neck, liver or kidney cancer. CDR3s include the opening cysteine and the closing phenylalanine or tryptophan.

v_gene,CDR3aa
TRBV9,CASSAPRVGGSTIYF
TRBV6-1,CASTPDRGYNEQFF
TRBV5-4,CASSLELAVPQETQYF
TRBV7-2,CASSQGGQNYGYTF
TRBV7-6,CASSLDGEDGYTF
TRBV5-5,CASSANMAAGNQPQHF
TRBV6-5,CASGGGSYGYTF
TRBV7-3,CASSPDRGGSDTQYF
TRBV5-4,CASSWDGGRVSEQYF
TRBV11-2,CASSSRVQETQYF
TRBV19,CATSSGETSNQPQHF
TRBV2,CASSEARASF
TRBV30,CAWRQVEAFF
TRBV7-8,CASSLGQWGNQPQHF
TRBV5-1,CASSSRTGTGVAMNTEAFF
TRBV5-1,CASSLPGTGFTGANVLTF
TRBV13,CASSRGTLTNEKLFF
TRBV29-1,CSVGLGYSAEQYF
TRBV2,CASSAAGGTFIYNEQFF
TRBV19,CASRTRGTNTGELFF
TRBV4-1,CASSQDIGTQYF
TRBV18,CASSPRLEGFGGYTF
TRBV5-4,CASREGTEETQYF
TRBV4-2,CASSRTSGRAGDTQYF
TRBV28,CASRQGYGNTIYF
TRBV27,CASSLSFRGRDEKLFF
TRBV29-1,CSVKNSGANVLTF
TRBV27,CASSPGTGGTEAFF
TRBV5-1,CASHVGGSNEKLFF
TRBV5-1,CASSRAGTGGFVDTEAFF
TRBV7-8,CASSQTSDEQFF
TRBV7-9,CASSLELGAETQYF
TRBV14,CASSQRTVHEKLFF
TRBV5-6,CASRRGGGLGPPGELFF
TRBV6-1,CASRGTGGLYEQYF
TRBV7-8,CASSLVGATPSGYTF
TRBV4-1,CASSREGPGNQPQHF
TRBV7-3,CASSPNKGLAGGNTGELFF
TRBV5-4,CASSSSSSYEQYF
TRBV7-3,CASSEISGGRDTQYF
TRBV28,CASSLYTSGTDYQPQHF
TRBV7-2,CASSFSLDTQYF
TRBV27,CASRPGPWEKLFF
TRBV19,CASTAMTGNTIYF
TRBV7-9,CASSRNSNQPQHF